This T cell receptor beta chain was profiled in a study of blood T cell repertoires in COVID-19. While infection was still active, Seattle patients were enrolled and then followed longitudinally. Assay: immunoSEQ multiplex PCR; the TCRdb copy retains only in-frame clones and omits some. The table includes 150,000 to 200,000 clones, around 92% detected once. Sequenced material: peripheral blood. The TCR sequence derives from a young man with COVID-19, enrolled during active disease.

The CDR3 nucleotides read TGTGCCAGCAGCCCCCGGGGCTCTGGAAACACCATATATTTT. It encodes CASSPRGSGNTIYF. The chain uses TRBV14 and TRBJ1-3; unclear D gene. Per the germline V gene, CDR1 is SGHDN and CDR2 is FVKESK. Trimming took off 4 bases at V and 0 bases at J, with 7 bases between the two ends. The CDR3 runs 14 residues.